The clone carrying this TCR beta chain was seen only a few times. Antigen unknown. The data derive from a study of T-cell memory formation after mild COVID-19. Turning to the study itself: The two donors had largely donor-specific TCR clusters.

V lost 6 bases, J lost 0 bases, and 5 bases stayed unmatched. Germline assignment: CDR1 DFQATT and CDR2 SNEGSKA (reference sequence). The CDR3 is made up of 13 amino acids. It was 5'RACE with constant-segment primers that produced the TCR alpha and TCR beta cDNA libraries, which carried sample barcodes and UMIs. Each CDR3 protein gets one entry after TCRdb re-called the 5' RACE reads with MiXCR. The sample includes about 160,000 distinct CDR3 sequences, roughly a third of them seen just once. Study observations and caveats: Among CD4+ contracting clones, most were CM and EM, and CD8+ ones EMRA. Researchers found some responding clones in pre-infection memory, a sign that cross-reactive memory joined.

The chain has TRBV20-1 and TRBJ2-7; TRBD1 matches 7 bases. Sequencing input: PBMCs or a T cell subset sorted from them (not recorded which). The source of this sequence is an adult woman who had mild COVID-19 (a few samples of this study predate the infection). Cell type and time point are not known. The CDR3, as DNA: TGCAGTGCCAACCAGGGGGTCTCCTACGAGCAGTACTTC. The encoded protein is CSANQGVSYEQYF.